The clone carrying this TCR beta chain was recorded only once. The antigen remains unidentified. Relative to the germline gene, one junction end is altered; a read error may explain this. Germline V lookup: CDR1 SGHTA, CDR2 FQGTGA. CDR3 length: 15 residues. The record originates from a study of cytomegalovirus exposure and HLA in healthy donors. Across the whole study: Out of 150 million to 200 million T cells, an earlier analysis found 117 million unique TCR beta sequences in total.

PCR used 60 Vbeta primers and 13 Jbeta primers. Profiled with immunoSEQ multiplex PCR; TCRdb holds only in-frame clones, not every one. This sample has around 280,000 clones, with about 90% found just once. Study-level findings and limits: Equally common other TCR beta chains were less clonally expanded than HLA-associated ones, a later analysis found. An Asian-associated ancestry cluster reportedly showed fewer N-insertions than the roughly 670-donor mean in a later analysis. Some V segments, including TRBV6-2 and TRBV6-3, were excluded as indistinguishable.

Specimen: PBMCs. This TCR came from a woman aged 18-35 years in good health and CMV-seronegative. The chain recombines TRBV7-3 with TRBJ2-3; 7 nucleotides line up with TRBD1. CDR3 bases: TGTTCCAGCAGCTTAGGGTCAGGACAGGCCAATACGCAGTATTTT. Translated, it gives CSSSLGSGQANTQYF. Looking up the rest from reference TRBV7-3 and TRBJ2-3 gives the full variable domain: GAGVSQTPSNKVTEKGKYVELRCDPISGHTALYWYRQSLGQGPEFLIYFQGTGAADDSGLPNDRFFAVRPEGSVSTLKIQRTERGDSAVYLCSSSLGSGQANTQYFGPGTRLTVL.